These 18 T cell receptor beta chains were all obtained from the same sample, sequenced in a study of blood T cell repertoires in COVID-19. Sequencing used immunoSEQ multiplex PCR; TCRdb keeps in-frame clones, though not all of them. Of 70,000 or so clones listed, approximately 90% are singletons. The sample consisted of peripheral blood. These receptors originate from a human donor in a cohort sampled during active COVID-19.

This sequence joins TRBV11-2 and TRBJ1-1, with D unclear. Germline V gene data show CDR1 as SGHAT and CDR2 as FQNNGV. The CDR3 loop spans 12 amino acids. V was clipped by 0 bases and J by 11 bases, with 10 bases between them. CDR3 nucleotides: TGTGCCAGCAGCTTAGAGGGCAGAGATGCTTTCTTT. Protein sequence: CASSLEGRDAFF.

The J gene is TRBJ1-1, the V gene TRBV5-4; the match to TRBD1 covers 8 bases. With 4 bases clipped from V and 4 bases from J, the junction kept 9 bases outside the gene matches. This CDR3 is built from 15 residues. Germline V lookup: CDR1 SGHNT, CDR2 YYREEE (reference sequence). As DNA, the CDR3 is TGTGCCAGCAGCGCGCGGGACAGGCTGGTCACTGAAGCTTTCTTT. Amino acid sequence: CASSARDRLVTEAFF.

This chain links TRBV23-1 with TRBJ2-7, with 8 positions matching TRBD1. TRBV23-1 is classed as an ORF, of uncertain function. This CDR3 contains 17 residues. The trim removed 3 bases at V and 0 bases at J, leaving 10 bases unmatched. The CDR3 here is CASSQDPTGVYSYEQYF. The CDR3 nucleotides are TGCGCCAGCAGTCAGGATCCGACAGGGGTATACTCCTACGAGCAGTACTTC.

This clone occurred a few times. The chain uses TRBV4-2 and TRBJ2-1; possible D gene TRBD1, 5 bases. This CDR3 is 16 amino acids long. Germline CDR1 LGHNA, CDR2 YNFKEQ. V was pared by 0 bases and J by 2 bases, with 11 bases between. CDR3 residues: CASSQDSQGTYNEQFF. CDR3 nucleotides: TGTGCCAGCAGCCAAGATAGCCAGGGAACCTACAATGAGCAGTTCTTC.

V is TRBV2 and J is TRBJ2-3, with TRBD1 as a possible D gene (5 bases). Between the trimmed V and J ends, which lost 6 bases and 2 bases, there was a span of 15 bases. The CDR3 has 15 residues. The V gene's germline CDR1 is SNHLY and CDR2 FYNNEI. The CDR3 reads CASRRGDRFTDTQYF. CDR3 DNA: TGTGCCAGCAGAAGGGGCGACAGATTCACAGATACGCAGTATTTT.

The CDR3 nucleotides read TGTGCCAGCAAGGATAGCGGGACTTTCTCCTACAATGAGCAGTTCTTC. Its protein product is CASKDSGTFSYNEQFF. The chain has TRBV2 and TRBJ2-1, with 8 bases identical to TRBD2. The CDR3 totals 16 residues. J was trimmed by 0 bases and V by 7 bases; bases with no gene match: 8. The germline V gene has CDR1 SNHLY and CDR2 FYNNEI.

The chain has TRBV4-1 and TRBJ2-7; 7 bases fit TRBD1. V was pared by 0 bases and J by 6 bases, with 8 bases of the junction left unmatched. Germline CDR1 is MGHRA and CDR2 is YSYEKL. The CDR3 spans 15 residues. CDR3 DNA sequence: TGCGCCAGCAGCCAAGACCCACAGACAGGGACCGAGCAGTACGTC. Protein: CASSQDPQTGTEQYV.

There are a few counts of this clone. The J gene is TRBJ2-5, the V gene TRBV15; D is ambiguous. The CDR3 loop spans 12 amino acids. Trimming took 0 bases from V and 7 from J, leaving 6 bases between them. CDR1 and CDR2 (germline): LNHNV, YYDKDF (reference sequence). Here the CDR3 reads CATSRDTGTQYF. The CDR3 region has the DNA TGTGCCACCAGCAGAGATACCGGGACCCAGTACTTC. Drawing the rest from reference TRBV15 and TRBJ2-5, the complete variable domain is DAMVIQNPRYQVTQFGKPVTLSCSQTLNHNVMYWYQQKSSQAPKLLFHYYDKDFNNEADTPDNFQSRRPNTSFCFLDIRSPGLGDTAMYLCATSRDTGTQYFGPGTRLLVL.

V usage is TRBV12-3 or TRBV12-4 and J usage is TRBJ1-6; no firm D call. Trimming took off 6 bases at V and 10 bases at J, with 13 bases between the two ends. The CDR3 contains 13 residues. The CDR3 loop reads CASSLSGESPLHF. CDR3 nucleotide sequence: TGTGCCAGCAGCCTCTCTGGAGAATCACCCCTCCACTTT.

This chain links TRBV7-8 with TRBJ2-2; possibly TRBD1 or TRBD2 for D (5 bases each). The CDR3 runs to 13 residues. Germline CDR1 is SGHVS and CDR2 is FQNEAQ. The V end lost 5 bases, the J end lost 6 bases, and 10 bases lay between the germline ends. The CDR3 here is CASSQGAPGELFF. The CDR3 DNA reads as TGTGCCAGCAGCCAGGGAGCCCCCGGGGAGCTGTTTTTT.

The V and J genes are TRBV27 and TRBJ2-3; 8 positions match TRBD1. This CDR3 is built from 15 residues. V shed 5 bases and J 3 bases; nucleotides not matched to a gene: 7. Germline V gene data show CDR1 as MNHEY and CDR2 as SMNVEV (reference sequence). Here the CDR3 DNA reads TGTGCCAGCAGTCTTCGACAGGGGAGGACAGATACGCAGTATTTT. It specifies CASSLRQGRTDTQYF.

This CDR3 is CASSAAETTDTQYF. CDR3 nucleotide sequence: TGCGCCAGCAGCGCAGCGGAGACCACAGATACGCAGTATTTT. The V gene is TRBV5-1, the J gene TRBJ2-3; perhaps TRBD2 as D (5 bases). The germline gives CDR1 SGHRS, CDR2 YFSETQ. The CDR3 has 14 amino acids. V lost 4 bases, J lost 2 bases, and 11 bases lay in between.

The chain uses TRBV4-1 and TRBJ2-7, with 7 bases matching TRBD1. CDR1 MGHRA and CDR2 YSYEKL come from the germline V gene. The CDR3 length is 15 residues. With 0 bases clipped from V and 4 bases from J, the junction kept 6 bases outside the gene matches. In DNA, the CDR3 is TGCGCCAGCAGCCAAGAGACAGGGCTCTATTACGAGCAGTACTTC. Protein product: CASSQETGLYYEQYF.

V gene TRBV9 combines with J gene TRBJ2-5; D is ambiguous. The V end lost 2 bases, the J end lost 5 bases, and 10 bases lay between the germline ends. The CDR3 loop spans 13 amino acids. CDR1 is SGDLS, CDR2 YYNGEE, per germline. For the CDR3, the DNA is TGTGCCAGCAGCGTCATGGCCGGGGAGACCCAGTACTTC. Translated: CASSVMAGETQYF.

The chain combines TRBV5-6 with TRBJ2-5, with D maybe TRBD1 (6 bases). Germline V lookup: CDR1 SGHDT, CDR2 YYEEEE. V was clipped by 2 bases and J by 4 bases, with 15 bases between them. The CDR3 sequence is 15 residues long. The CDR3 coding sequence is TGTGCCAGCAGCTTCACAGGGTTTGGGCGAGAGACCCAGTACTTC. It yields the protein CASSFTGFGRETQYF. Combining the CDR3 with reference TRBV5-6 and TRBJ2-5 gives the whole variable domain DAGVTQSPTHLIKTRGQQVTLRCSPKSGHDTVSWYQQALGQGPQFIFQYYEEEERQRGNFPDRFSGHQFPNYSSELNVNALLLGDSALYLCASSFTGFGRETQYFGPGTRLLVL.

This chain joins TRBV28 and TRBJ1-2; TRBD1 matches at 7 bases. Germline lookup yields CDR1 MDHEN and CDR2 SYDVKM. After removal of 2 bases from V and 7 bases from J, the junction contained 4 bases not matched to a gene. The CDR3 contains 13 residues. CDR3 region: CASSLATGLGYTF. The CDR3 nucleotides read TGTGCCAGCAGTTTAGCGACAGGGCTTGGCTACACCTTC.

The J gene is TRBJ2-7, the V gene TRBV6-1; TRBD1 is a possible D gene (5 bases). Per the germline V gene, CDR1 is MNHNS and CDR2 is SASEGT. This CDR3 spans 16 amino acids. Trimming took off 2 bases at V and 0 bases at J, with 14 bases between the two ends. The CDR3 region is CASSEFPGQLSYEQYF. CDR3 DNA sequence: TGTGCCAGCAGTGAATTTCCAGGGCAGCTCTCCTACGAGCAGTACTTC.

The CDR3 bases are TGTGCCAGCAGCGGGACAGGGGCGACTAATGAAAAACTGTTTTTT. Its protein product is CASSGTGATNEKLFF. The chain uses TRBV9 and TRBJ1-4, with TRBD1 identical over 9 bases. With V trimmed by 3 bases and J by 2 bases, 2 bases remained unmatched. CDR1 and CDR2 from the germline V gene are SGDLS and YYNGEE. This CDR3 region has 15 residues.